The present entry profiles one TCR beta chain with its context. The antigen remains unidentified. The CDR3 sequence is 15 residues long. Per the germline V gene, CDR1 is SGHDT and CDR2 is YYEEEE. Trimming took 3 bases from V and 0 from J, leaving 13 bases between them. The naive CD8 subset, CD45RO-negative cells positively selected for CCR7, excluded terminally differentiated effector memory CD45RA+ cells. Nashville, Tennessee was home to all donors, who were Caucasian adults. The method was immunoSEQ multiplex PCR; TCRdb's version includes in-frame clones alone and lacks a portion of them. Of some 2 million clones in the sample, over 85% were seen once. The sample originates from a study of shared clonotypes between healthy human individuals. Looking at the study overall: CD4 naive cells filled three plates per donor, CD4 memory three, CD8 naive two and CD8 memory one. General study results and limits: Across a handful of donors, naive CD4 shared roughly 5%, naive CD8 over 3%, memory CD4 roughly 2.5%, memory CD8 0.4% to 0.5%. On the whole, naive subsets had larger estimated richness than memory subsets had.

Sequencing was carried out using naive CD8+ T cells sorted from blood. V gene TRBV5-6 combines with J gene TRBJ2-7, with TRBD1 as a possible D gene (6 bases). The clonotype originates from a man aged 18 to 29 in good health. CDR3 in DNA: TGTGCCAGCAGCTCAAACAGGGAGAGCTCCTACGAGCAGTACTTC. As protein: CASSSNRESSYEQYF.